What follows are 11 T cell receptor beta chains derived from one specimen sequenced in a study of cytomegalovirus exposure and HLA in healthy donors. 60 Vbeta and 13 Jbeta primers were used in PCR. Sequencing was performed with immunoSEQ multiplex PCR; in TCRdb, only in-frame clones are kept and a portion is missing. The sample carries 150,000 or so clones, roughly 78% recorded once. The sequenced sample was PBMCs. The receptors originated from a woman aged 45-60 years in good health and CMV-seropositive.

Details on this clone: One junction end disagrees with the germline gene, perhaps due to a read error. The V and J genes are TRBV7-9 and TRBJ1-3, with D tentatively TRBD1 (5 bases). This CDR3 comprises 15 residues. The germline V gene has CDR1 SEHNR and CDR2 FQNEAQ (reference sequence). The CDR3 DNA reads TGTTCCAGCACCAATGGGGCGTACTCTGGAAACACCATATATTTT. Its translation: CSSTNGAYSGNTIYF.

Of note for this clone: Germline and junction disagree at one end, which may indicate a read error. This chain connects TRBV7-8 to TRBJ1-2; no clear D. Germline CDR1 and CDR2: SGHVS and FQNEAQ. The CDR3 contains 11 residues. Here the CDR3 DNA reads TGTACCAGCAATCGGGTTACTGGCTACACCTTC. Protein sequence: CTSNRVTGYTF.

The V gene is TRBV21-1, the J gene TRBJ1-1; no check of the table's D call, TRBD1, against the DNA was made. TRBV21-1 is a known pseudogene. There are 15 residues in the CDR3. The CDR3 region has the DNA TGTGCCAGCAGCACTGCGGGGACAGGGGGAACTGAAGCTTTCTTT. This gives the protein CASSTAGTGGTEAFF.

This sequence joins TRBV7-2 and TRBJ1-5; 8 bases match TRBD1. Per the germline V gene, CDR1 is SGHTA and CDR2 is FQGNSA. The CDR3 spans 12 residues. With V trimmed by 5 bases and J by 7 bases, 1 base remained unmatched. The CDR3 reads CASSRQGQPQHF. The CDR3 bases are TGTGCCAGCAGCCGACAGGGGCAGCCCCAGCATTTT.

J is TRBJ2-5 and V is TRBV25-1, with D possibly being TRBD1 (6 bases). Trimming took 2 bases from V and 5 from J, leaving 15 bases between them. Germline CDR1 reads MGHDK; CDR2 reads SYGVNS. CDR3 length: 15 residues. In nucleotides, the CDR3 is TGTGCCAGCAGTGAACCGGACAGCCCCCAGGAGACCCAGTACTTC. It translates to CASSEPDSPQETQYF.

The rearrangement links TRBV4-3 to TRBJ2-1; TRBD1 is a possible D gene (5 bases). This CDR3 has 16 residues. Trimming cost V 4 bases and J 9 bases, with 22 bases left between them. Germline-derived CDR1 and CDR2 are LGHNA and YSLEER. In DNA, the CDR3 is TGCGCCAGCAGCCCCACAAATAGGCCCGACCAGGGTGAGCAGTTCTTC. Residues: CASSPTNRPDQGEQFF.

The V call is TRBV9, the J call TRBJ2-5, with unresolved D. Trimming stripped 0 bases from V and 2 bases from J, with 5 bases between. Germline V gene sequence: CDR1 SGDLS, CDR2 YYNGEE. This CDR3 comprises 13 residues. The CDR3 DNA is TGTGCCAGCAGCGTAGGGCAGCAAGAGACCCAGTACTTC. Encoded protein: CASSVGQQETQYF.

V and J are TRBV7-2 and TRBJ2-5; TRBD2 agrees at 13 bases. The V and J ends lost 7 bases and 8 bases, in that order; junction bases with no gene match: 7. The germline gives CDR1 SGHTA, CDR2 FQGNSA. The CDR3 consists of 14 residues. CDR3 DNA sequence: TGTGCCAGCACGACTAGCGGGGGGATCGGCACCCAGTACTTC. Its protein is CASTTSGGIGTQYF.

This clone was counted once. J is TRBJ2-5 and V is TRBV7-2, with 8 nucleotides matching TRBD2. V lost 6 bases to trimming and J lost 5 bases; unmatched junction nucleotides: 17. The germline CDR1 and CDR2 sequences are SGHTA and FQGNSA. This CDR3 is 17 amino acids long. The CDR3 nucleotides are TGTGCCAGCAGTTCCCCCGTCGTAGCGGGGCTTTGGGAGACCCAGTACTTC. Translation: CASSSPVVAGLWETQYF.

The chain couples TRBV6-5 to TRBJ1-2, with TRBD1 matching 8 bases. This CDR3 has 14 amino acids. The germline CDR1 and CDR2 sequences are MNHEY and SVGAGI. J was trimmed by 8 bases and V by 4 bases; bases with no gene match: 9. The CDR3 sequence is CASSSTGDFRGYTF. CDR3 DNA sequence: TGTGCCAGCAGTTCGACAGGGGATTTTAGGGGCTACACCTTC.

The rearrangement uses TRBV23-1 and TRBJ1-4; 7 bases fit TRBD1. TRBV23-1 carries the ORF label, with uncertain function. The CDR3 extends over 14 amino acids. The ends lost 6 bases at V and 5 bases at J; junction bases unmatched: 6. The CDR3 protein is CASSPGQLNEKLFF. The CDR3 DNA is TGCGCCAGCAGCCCGGGACAGCTCAATGAAAAACTGTTTTTT.